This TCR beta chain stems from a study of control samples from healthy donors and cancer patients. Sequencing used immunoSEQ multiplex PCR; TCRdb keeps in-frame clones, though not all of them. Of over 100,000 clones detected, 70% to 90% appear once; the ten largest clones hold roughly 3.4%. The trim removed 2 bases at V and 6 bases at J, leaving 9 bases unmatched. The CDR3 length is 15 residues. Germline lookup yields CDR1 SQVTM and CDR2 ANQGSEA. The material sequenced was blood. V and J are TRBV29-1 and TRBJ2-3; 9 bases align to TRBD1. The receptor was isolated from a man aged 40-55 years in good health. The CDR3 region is CSVEKGTGMRDTQYF. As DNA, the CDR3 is TGCAGCGTTGAAAAAGGGACAGGGATGAGGGATACGCAGTATTTT.